The 27 T cell receptor beta chains below come from one sample, sequenced in a study of shared clonotypes between healthy human individuals (dated by TCRdb to 2019 to 2021). Library preparation was by the immunoSEQ multiplex PCR assay. Not all clones reach the TCRdb copy of this immuneACCESS table, which keeps in-frame sequences only. Checked studies attribute under half of the gap to unresolved V genes and leave the rest unexplained. The table for this sample lists under 600,000 clones; roughly 98% of them were counted only once. The ten largest clonotypes hold less than 0.35% of the sample. CD8 naive samples were CD45RO-negative cells positively selected for CCR7, giving a CD45RA+CCR7+ population that excluded TemRA cells. The sequencing input was naive CD8+ T cells sorted from blood. The cell subset or site label, read with the paper, signifies: CD45RA+CCR7+. Receptor source: a man younger than 45 in good health.

The CDR3 is CASSFDYNEQFF. In DNA form, the CDR3 reads TGTGCCAGCAGTTTCGATTACAATGAGCAGTTCTTC. V usage is TRBV6-5 and J usage is TRBJ2-1, with no clear D. Trimming removed 4 bases from V and 4 bases from J, with 5 bases in between. Germline V lookup: CDR1 MNHEY, CDR2 SVGAGI. This CDR3 comprises 12 residues.

This clone appeared a single time. The rearrangement joins TRBV19 to TRBJ2-7, with D possibly TRBD2 on 6 matching bases. Germline values: CDR1 LNHDA, CDR2 SQIVND (reference sequence). The CDR3 sequence is 14 residues long. V was clipped by 5 bases and J by 3 bases, with 14 bases between them. CDR3 in amino acids: CASSPGVGDYEQYF. The CDR3 DNA reads as TGTGCCAGTAGTCCGGGGGTCGGCGACTACGAGCAGTACTTC.

The chain recombines TRBV6-6 with TRBJ2-7, with D uncertain. CDR3 length: 12 residues. Germline V gene sequence: CDR1 MNHNY, CDR2 SVGAGI (reference sequence). Trimming removed 6 bases from V and 1 base from J, with 7 bases in between. The CDR3 loop is CASRGISYEQYF. The CDR3 bases are TGTGCCAGCAGAGGGATATCCTACGAGCAGTACTTC.

V gene TRBV7-8 combines with J gene TRBJ1-5; D not certain. The germline V gene has CDR1 SGHVS and CDR2 FQNEAQ. V was pared by 7 bases and J by 3 bases, with 19 bases between. This CDR3 spans 16 amino acids. CDR3 protein: CASTDEPATANQPQHF. CDR3 in DNA: TGTGCCAGCACTGACGAGCCAGCCACCGCCAATCAGCCCCAGCATTTT.

The J gene is TRBJ2-1, the V gene TRBV13; the D gene is possibly TRBD1 (5 bases). This CDR3 region has 13 residues. The germline V and J ends were trimmed by 0 bases and 14 bases, with 14 bases remaining between them. Germline loops: CDR1 PRHDT, CDR2 FYEKMQ (reference sequence). The CDR3 bases are TGTGCCAGCAGCTTAGGAGGTAGGGGATTGGAGTTCTTC. Translation: CASSLGGRGLEFF.

The rearrangement uses TRBV18 and TRBJ2-7; D gene ambiguous. Germline loops: CDR1 KGHSH, CDR2 LQKENI. Trimming took off 3 bases at V and 0 bases at J, with 9 bases between the two ends. The length of the CDR3 is 14 residues. The CDR3 DNA is TGTGCCAGCTCACCGGCCCCGACCTCCTACGAGCAGTACTTC. This gives the protein CASSPAPTSYEQYF.

The chain recombines TRBV19 with TRBJ2-5, with D perhaps TRBD2 (6 bases). The J call is doubtful: the DNA matches TRBJ2-7 better. This CDR3 contains 14 residues. Germline V CDR1 and CDR2: LNHDA, SQIVND (reference sequence). CDR3 amino acids: CASSMASDIHEQYF. In DNA form, the CDR3 reads TGTGCCAGTAGTATGGCTAGCGATATTCACGAGCAGTACTTC.

V gene TRBV15 combines with J gene TRBJ1-5; 7 bases match TRBD1. The CDR3 runs to 15 residues. With 3 bases clipped from V and 4 bases from J, the junction kept 6 bases outside the gene matches. Germline CDR1 reads LNHNV; CDR2 reads YYDKDF (reference sequence). CDR3 sequence (DNA): TGTGCCACCAGCAGCGGGACAGACAAAAATCAGCCCCAGCATTTT. Translated, it gives CATSSGTDKNQPQHF.

The chain is built from TRBV25-1 and TRBJ2-7, with D perhaps TRBD2 (5 bases). Trimming pared 5 bases from V and 2 bases from J, leaving 13 bases between. CDR1 is MGHDK and CDR2 is SYGVNS in the germline V gene. This CDR3 is 14 amino acids long. CDR3 residues: CASSPEAMTYEQYF. The CDR3 DNA follows: TGTGCCAGCAGTCCGGAGGCAATGACCTACGAGCAGTACTTC.

The chain carries TRBV2 and TRBJ1-5; TRBD1 might be the D (6 bases). V was pared by 0 bases and J by 9 bases, with 12 bases between. This CDR3 contains 14 residues. CDR1 and CDR2 from the germline V gene are SNHLY and FYNNEI. Here the CDR3 reads CASSEAAGDPPQHF. In DNA form, the CDR3 reads TGTGCCAGCAGTGAAGCAGCAGGGGACCCGCCCCAGCATTTT.

As regards this clone: One end of the junction varies from germline; a read error may be responsible. J is TRBJ2-7 and V is TRBV7-7; perhaps TRBD1 as D (6 bases). CDR3 length: 14 amino acids. In germline, CDR1 is SSHAT, CDR2 FNYEAQ (reference sequence). CDR3 region: CASSLGTGTYEQYF. The CDR3 bases are TGTGCTAGCAGCTTAGGTACAGGGACCTACGAGCAGTACTTC.

The V gene is TRBV18, the J gene TRBJ1-2; 9 bases map to TRBD1. Trimming removed 3 bases from V and 6 bases from J; junction bases left unmatched: 8. Germline V CDR1 and CDR2: KGHSH, LQKENI. This CDR3 is 15 amino acids long. The CDR3: CASSPTRTGADGYTF. CDR3 nucleotide sequence: TGTGCCAGCTCACCGACAAGGACAGGGGCGGATGGCTACACCTTC.

V and J are TRBV27 and TRBJ1-1; D is possibly TRBD1 (6 bases). There are 13 residues in the CDR3. Trimming left V 5 bases short and J 5 bases short, with 12 bases between. Germline CDR1 MNHEY, CDR2 SMNVEV (reference sequence). The CDR3 DNA reads as TGTGCCAGCAGTCAGGGGTTGGGGACTGAAGCTTTCTTT. It is translated as CASSQGLGTEAFF.

The genes are TRBV5-5 and TRBJ2-3; possible D gene TRBD2, 5 bases. CDR1 is SGHKS and CDR2 is YYEKEE in the germline V gene (reference sequence). The V end lost 6 bases, the J end lost 2 bases, and 19 bases lay between the germline ends. The CDR3 runs to 16 residues. The CDR3 spells CASTFGGPPHTDTQYF. CDR3 bases: TGTGCCAGCACCTTTGGCGGGCCACCCCACACAGATACGCAGTATTTT.

The V call is TRBV7-2, the J call TRBJ2-3; D remains ambiguous. Trimming removed 0 bases at V and 4 bases at J, with 8 bases between. Germline V gene data show CDR1 as SGHTA and CDR2 as FQGNSA. The CDR3 sequence is 14 residues long. CDR3 in amino acids: CASSLANTPDTQYF. CDR3 nucleotides: TGTGCCAGCAGCTTAGCGAACACTCCAGATACGCAGTATTTT.

Turning to this clone: This sample includes further DNA sequences coding for the same CDR3. This sequence joins TRBV11-2 and TRBJ2-5; D unclear. Looked up from germline, CDR1 is SGHAT and CDR2 is FQNNGV. V lost 0 bases and J 1 base, leaving 0 bases between the germline ends. This CDR3 is 12 amino acids long. CDR3 sequence: CASSLDQETQYF. The DNA of the CDR3 is TGTGCCAGCAGCTTAGACCAAGAGACCCAGTACTTC.

This sequence joins TRBV5-1 and TRBJ2-1; D may be TRBD2 (5 bases). This CDR3 comprises 14 residues. Trimming took 3 bases from V and 6 from J, leaving 13 bases between them. CDR1 is SGHRS and CDR2 is YFSETQ in the germline V gene. CDR3 DNA sequence: TGCGCCAGCAGCTGGGAGTGGAGGACCAATGAGCAGTTCTTC. Protein product: CASSWEWRTNEQFF.

The chain has TRBV10-3 and TRBJ2-1; 7 nucleotides line up with TRBD2. The germline V gene has CDR1 ENHRY and CDR2 SYGVKD. With V trimmed by 0 bases and J by 7 bases, 12 bases remained unmatched. The CDR3 is 17 residues long. CDR3: CAISESGGGPSWNEQFF. The CDR3 DNA reads TGTGCCATCAGTGAGTCTGGGGGAGGGCCGTCGTGGAATGAGCAGTTCTTC.

In this sample, this clone turned up once. The chain carries TRBV13 and TRBJ2-1; TRBD1 or TRBD2 may be the D gene (5 bases each). CDR3 length equals 17 residues. V lost 1 base to trimming and J lost 7 bases, with 20 bases between them. Germline V CDR1 and CDR2: PRHDT, FYEKMQ (reference sequence). The CDR3 DNA reads TGTGCCAGCAGCTTAGCTGGTAGTTCGGGACGTGGAAATGAGCAGTTCTTC. It codes for CASSLAGSSGRGNEQFF. The variable domain in full, completed from reference TRBV13 and TRBJ2-1, reads AAGVIQSPRHLIKEKRETATLKCYPIPRHDTVYWYQQGPGQDPQFLISFYEKMQSDKGSIPDRFSAQQFSDYHSELNMSSLELGDSALYFCASSLAGSSGRGNEQFFGPGTRLTVL.

The J gene is TRBJ2-3, the V gene TRBV4-3; 11 positions match TRBD2. This CDR3 comprises 18 residues. CDR1 LGHNA and CDR2 YSLEER come from the germline V gene. V shed 2 bases and J 1 base; nucleotides not matched to a gene: 8. As DNA, the CDR3 is TGCGCCAGCAGCCAAATCCTAGCGGGAGGATCTGGCACAGATACGCAGTATTTT. Amino acid sequence: CASSQILAGGSGTDTQYF.

The chain's CDR3 is CASSLGSSWGANEQFF. The CDR3 coding sequence is TGTGCCAGCAGCTTAGGATCATCGTGGGGGGCTAATGAGCAGTTCTTC. V usage is TRBV11-2 and J usage is TRBJ2-1; D could derive from TRBD1 or TRBD2 (6 bases each). The CDR3 contains 16 residues. The germline CDR1 and CDR2 sequences are SGHAT and FQNNGV. Trimming removed 1 base from V and 7 bases from J, with 17 bases in between.

V usage is TRBV7-2 and J usage is TRBJ2-5, with D possibly being TRBD2 (5 bases). Trimming cost V 5 bases and J 1 base, with 11 bases left between them. CDR3 length: 14 amino acids. CDR1 and CDR2 (germline): SGHTA, FQGNSA. The CDR3 reads CASSVGRGQETQYF. The CDR3 DNA reads TGTGCCAGCAGCGTAGGTCGGGGCCAAGAGACCCAGTACTTC. The full variable domain, with the rest looked up from reference TRBV7-2 and TRBJ2-5, is GAGVSQSPSNKVTEKGKDVELRCDPISGHTALYWYRQSLGQGLEFLIYFQGNSAPDKSGLPSDRFSAERTGGSVSTLTIQRTQQEDSAVYLCASSVGRGQETQYFGPGTRLLVL.

This rearrangement joins TRBV21-1 to TRBJ2-2. TRBV21-1 is described as a pseudogene. This CDR3 is 16 amino acids long. CDR3 sequence (DNA): TGTGCCAGCAGCAAAAAGGCTGATCAACACCGGTTGGAGCTGTTTTTT. Protein product: CASSKKADQHRLELFF.

The rearrangement uses TRBV5-5 and TRBJ1-2; TRBD1 is a possible D gene (6 bases). This CDR3 spans 16 amino acids. Germline V gene lookup returns CDR1 SGHKS and CDR2 YYEKEE (reference sequence). The ends were cut back, 3 bases at V and 5 bases at J, with 20 bases in the middle. As DNA, the CDR3 is TGTGCCAGCAGCTCGTTGGTCCAGGGGAGTCAGTATGGCTACACCTTC. Protein: CASSSLVQGSQYGYTF.

This chain joins TRBV9 and TRBJ2-3, with 9 bases fitting TRBD2. The CDR3 extends over 16 amino acids. J gave up 5 bases and V 3 bases, and 10 bases lay outside the gene matches. Per germline, CDR1 SGDLS and CDR2 YYNGEE. DNA of the CDR3: TGTGCCAGCAGCGGACATGTAGCGGGAGCGGTAGATACGCAGTATTTT. Translating it yields CASSGHVAGAVDTQYF.

This chain joins TRBV7-9 and TRBJ1-5; D remains unclear. V lost 4 bases and J lost 7, with 20 bases in between. Looked up from germline, CDR1 is SEHNR and CDR2 is FQNEAQ (reference sequence). The CDR3 spans 16 residues. The CDR3, as DNA: TGTGCCAGCAGCTATACGGCTTTCGGGGTTGGGCAGCCCCAGCATTTT. Translated: CASSYTAFGVGQPQHF.

The rearrangement uses TRBV5-8 and TRBJ2-7; weak D call: TRBD1 (5 bases). The CDR3 has 13 residues. The germline CDR1 and CDR2 sequences are SGHTS and YDEGEE. The germline V and J ends were trimmed by 3 bases and 4 bases, with 11 bases remaining between them. The CDR3 region is CASSWGTGYEQYF. In nucleotides, the CDR3 is TGTGCCAGCAGCTGGGGAACAGGTTACGAGCAGTACTTC. Supplemented by reference TRBV5-8 and TRBJ2-7, the full variable domain reads EAGVTQSPTHLIKTRGQQATLRCSPISGHTSVYWYQQALGLGLQFLLWYDEGEERNRGNFPPRFSGRQFPNYSSELNVNALELEDSALYLCASSWGTGYEQYFGPGTRLTVT.